The 12 T cell receptor beta chains reported below all come from one sample, sequenced in a study of patients and donors after allogeneic stem cell transplantation. TCRdb processed the RT-PCR reads anew with MiXCR; each CDR3 protein has one entry. The data hold approximately 140,000 distinct CDR3 sequences, with 37% observed a single time. Source material: blood, either unsorted or a sorted T cell fraction (not recorded which). These receptors came from a human donor who was either an allogeneic HSCT recipient or a stem cell or donor lymphocyte infusion donor (not recorded which). It is not recorded whose cells these are; they may come from a transplant donor.

This chain connects TRBV12-3 or TRBV12-4 to TRBJ1-2; D remains unclear. This CDR3 region has 15 residues. V shed 0 bases and J shed 5 bases, with 13 bases lying between them. CDR3: CASSLAVSASYGYTF. CDR3 bases: TGTGCCAGCAGTTTAGCGGTCTCAGCATCTTATGGCTACACCTTC.

CDR3 in amino acids: CATSWTANYGYTF. In DNA, the CDR3 is TGTGCCACCTCCTGGACAGCTAACTATGGCTACACCTTC. This rearrangement joins TRBV28 to TRBJ1-2; D may be TRBD1 (6 bases). The V end lost 10 bases, the J end lost 0 bases, and 12 bases lay between the germline ends. This CDR3 region has 13 residues. Germline assignment: CDR1 MDHEN and CDR2 SYDVKM.

This clonotype came up many times. The rearrangement joins TRBV3-1 to TRBJ2-2, with D possibly matching TRBD2 (6 bases). This CDR3 comprises 15 residues. Deletions cut 3 bases from V and 0 bases from J, with 8 bases between. Germline lookup yields CDR1 LGHDT and CDR2 YNNKEL (reference sequence). CDR3 protein: CASSHQRANTGELFF. The CDR3 DNA sequence: TGTGCCAGCAGCCATCAGCGGGCGAACACCGGGGAGCTGTTTTTT.

CDR3 nucleotide sequence: TGTGCCAGCAGCGCCATCTCAGGGGGGACTGAAGCTTTCTTT. This codes for CASSAISGGTEAFF. This chain links TRBV9 with TRBJ1-1, with 7 bases aligning to TRBD1. Looked up from germline, CDR1 is SGDLS and CDR2 is YYNGEE. The junction had 7 bases not matched to a gene; V was cut back by 3 bases and J by 5 bases. This CDR3 is built from 14 residues.

This rearrangement joins TRBV9 to TRBJ2-5, with 10 nucleotides matching TRBD2. V lost 1 base and J lost 4; bases outside the gene matches: 4. Looked up from germline, CDR1 is SGDLS and CDR2 is YYNGEE. This CDR3 has 15 residues. In DNA, the CDR3 is TGTGCCAGCAGCGTAATGGGACTAGCGTCAGAGACCCAGTACTTC. This translates into CASSVMGLASETQYF.

The chain recombines TRBV3-1 with TRBJ2-1; no clear D gene. The V end lost 1 base, the J end lost 1 base, and 8 bases lay between the germline ends. The germline V gene has CDR1 LGHDT and CDR2 YNNKEL (reference sequence). There are 15 residues in the CDR3. The chain's CDR3 is CASSQGLTSYNEQFF. The CDR3 nucleotides are TGTGCCAGCAGCCAAGGGCTAACGTCCTACAATGAGCAGTTCTTC.

In this sample, this clonotype turned up many times. The chain has TRBV12-3 or TRBV12-4 and TRBJ1-3, with unresolved D. This CDR3 comprises 12 residues. The V and J ends lost 3 bases and 2 bases respectively, with 2 bases between them. The CDR3 reads CASSFAGNTIYF. CDR3 in DNA: TGTGCCAGCAGTTTTGCTGGAAACACCATATATTTT.

The chain couples TRBV11-2 to TRBJ1-2; no firm D call. This CDR3 has 13 residues. The germline V and J ends were trimmed by 5 bases and 7 bases, with 14 bases remaining between them. The V gene's germline CDR1 is SGHAT and CDR2 FQNNGV. CDR3 sequence: CASSPDPAGGYTF. The CDR3 DNA follows: TGTGCCAGCAGCCCGGACCCTGCCGGTGGCTACACCTTC.

V gene TRBV11-1 combines with J gene TRBJ2-1, with D uncertain. Per the germline V gene, CDR1 is SGHAT and CDR2 is FQDESV (reference sequence). V was cut by 6 bases and J by 8 bases, with 8 bases left in between. The CDR3 covers 11 residues. CDR3 sequence: CASRGIYEQFF. The CDR3 DNA follows: TGTGCCAGCAGGGGCATATATGAGCAGTTCTTC.

V is TRBV27 and J is TRBJ2-2; D is uncertain. V lost 1 base to trimming and J lost 5 bases, with 14 bases between them. This CDR3 is 16 amino acids long. Germline CDR1 and CDR2: MNHEY and SMNVEV (reference sequence). The CDR3, as DNA: TGTGCCAGCAGTTTATGGACCCTTAGAGGAACCGGGGAGCTGTTTTTT. Amino acid sequence: CASSLWTLRGTGELFF.

V gene TRBV19 combines with J gene TRBJ2-2, with D possibly TRBD1 on 6 matching bases. This CDR3 has 14 amino acids. Germline V CDR1 and CDR2: LNHDA, SQIVND (reference sequence). V lost 11 bases and J lost 1, with 14 bases in between. The CDR3 DNA reads as TGTGCCCCGTCGCAGGGGTGGAACACCGGGGAGCTGTTTTTT. Its translation is CAPSQGWNTGELFF.

This clonotype came up a few times. The chain carries TRBV20-1 and TRBJ1-5; tentatively, D is TRBD1 (5 bases). Germline CDR1 reads DFQATT; CDR2 reads SNEGSKA (reference sequence). The CDR3 runs to 13 residues. Trimming removed 3 bases from V and 6 bases from J, with 12 bases in between. The CDR3 sequence: CSASWGDGQPQHF. The CDR3 DNA is TGCAGTGCTAGTTGGGGGGACGGTCAGCCCCAGCATTTT.